The rows below give T cell receptor beta chains drawn from one sample of a study of blood T cell repertoires in COVID-19. Libraries were prepared by immunoSEQ multiplex PCR; TCRdb keeps only in-frame clonotypes and omits some of them. The repertoire holds around 170,000 clones, with approximately 89% as singletons. Sequencing was carried out using peripheral blood. The receptors here all came from a woman in her twenties or thirties with acute or convalescent COVID-19. CDR3s include the opening cysteine and the closing phenylalanine or tryptophan. D genes are given only for firm matches. Clone sizes are given selectively: once, few, many, or a class where the clone is expanded.

CDR3aa	CDR3nt	abundance	len	v_gene	j_gene	d_gene
CASSLGQASTDTQYF	TGCGCCAGCAGCTTGGGACAGGCTAGCACAGATACGCAGTATTTT	-	15	TRBV5-1	TRBJ2-3	-
CASSQEGGRGETQYF	TGCGCCAGCAGCCAAGAAGGCGGTAGGGGAGAGACCCAGTACTTC	-	15	TRBV4-1	TRBJ2-5	-
CASSILLRAEAFF	TGTGCCAGTAGTATTTTGTTGCGGGCTGAAGCTTTCTTT	few	13	TRBV19	TRBJ1-1	-
CASSSLSGTGKYEQYF	TGTGCCAGCAGCTCCCTTTCCGGGACAGGAAAATACGAGCAGTACTTC	once	16	TRBV11-2	TRBJ2-7	TRBD1
CATSRAPAQGVGYTF	TGTGCCACCAGCAGGGCCCCGGCACAGGGTGTTGGCTACACCTTC	-	15	TRBV15	TRBJ1-2	-
CATSIARLTGELFF	TGTGCCACCAGCATAGCTAGGCTCACAGGGGAGCTGTTTTTT	-	14	TRBV15	TRBJ2-2	-
CASSFLGGRATDTQYF	TGTGCCAGCAGCTTTCTTGGCGGGAGGGCCACAGATACGCAGTATTTT	-	16	TRBV5-6	TRBJ2-3	TRBD2
CASSPGGPEAYEQYF	TGTGCCAGCAGCCCAGGGGGCCCAGAGGCCTACGAGCAGTACTTC	-	15	TRBV11-3	TRBJ2-7	TRBD1
CASSPRGRGPPLHF	TGTGCCAGCAGCCCCAGGGGCAGGGGGCCACCCCTCCACTTT	once	14	TRBV7-9	TRBJ1-6	TRBD1
CATQGNGEKLFF	TGTGCCACCCAGGGGAACGGTGAAAAACTGTTTTTT	-	12	TRBV24-1	TRBJ1-4	-
CASQQSNYGYTF	TGTGCCAGTCAACAGTCTAACTATGGCTACACCTTC	-	12	TRBV19	TRBJ1-2	-
CASSPGTGNAEAFF	TGCGCCAGCAGCCCGGGGACAGGGAACGCTGAAGCTTTCTTT	-	14	TRBV5-1	TRBJ1-1	TRBD1
CASSPWGNTEAFF	TGTGCCAGCAGCCCTTGGGGCAACACTGAAGCTTTCTTT	-	13	TRBV9	TRBJ1-1	-
CASSKAGGPYEQYF	TGTGCCAGTAGTAAAGCGGGAGGTCCCTACGAGCAGTACTTC	-	14	TRBV19	TRBJ2-7	TRBD2
CASRAATGTDTQYF	TGTGCCAGCAGGGCCGCGACAGGGACAGATACGCAGTATTTT	-	14	TRBV2	TRBJ2-3	TRBD1
CASSFGSGRYNEQFF	TGTGCCAGCAGCTTTGGTAGCGGGCGCTACAATGAGCAGTTCTTC	-	15	TRBV5-4	TRBJ2-1	TRBD2
CSVSSLVGYEQYF	TGCAGCGTTTCTTCGCTAGTGGGCTACGAGCAGTACTTC	-	13	TRBV29-1	TRBJ2-7	-
CASLETVATNEKLFF	TGTGCCAGCTTGGAAACAGTAGCAACTAATGAAAAACTGTTTTTT	-	15	TRBV5-5	TRBJ1-4	-
CACGGLSEQYF	TGTGCCTGTGGCGGGCTCTCCGAGCAGTACTTC	-	11	TRBV30	TRBJ2-7	-
CASRRDRGAEEQYF	TGTGCCAGCAGAAGGGACAGGGGGGCTGAAGAGCAGTACTTC	-	14	TRBV6-6	TRBJ2-7	TRBD1
CASSLTDSYEQYF	TGTGCCAGCAGCTTAACAGACTCCTACGAGCAGTACTTC	-	13	TRBV7-9	TRBJ2-7	-
CAISESSRNTEAFF	TGTGCCATCAGTGAGTCTTCGCGGAACACTGAAGCTTTCTTT	-	14	TRBV10-3	TRBJ1-1	-
CASSFVPVGSYEQFF	TGTGCCAGCAGCTTTGTTCCGGTCGGGTCGTATGAGCAGTTCTTC	-	15	TRBV7-2	TRBJ2-1	-
CASRAPGGFEFF	TGCGCCAGCAGGGCCCCAGGGGGATTTGAGTTCTTC	-	12	TRBV10-1	TRBJ2-1	TRBD1
CASRWTSGNTYEQYF	TGCGCCAGCAGGTGGACTAGCGGAAATACCTACGAGCAGTACTTC	-	15	TRBV5-1	TRBJ2-7	TRBD2
CASSVNRNTIYF	TGTGCCAGCAGCGTAAATCGGAACACCATATATTTT	-	12	TRBV9	TRBJ1-3	-
CASSRASGRVNRGFF	TGTGCCAGCAGTCGCGCTAGCGGGAGGGTAAACCGGGGGTTCTTC	few	15	TRBV2	TRBJ2-1	TRBD2
CASSFDATGELFF	TGCGCCAGCAGCTTTGATGCGACCGGGGAGCTGTTTTTT	-	13	TRBV5-1	TRBJ2-2	-
CASTGTGRNQPQHF	TGTGCCAGCACCGGGACAGGGCGCAATCAGCCCCAGCATTTT	few	14	TRBV27	TRBJ1-5	TRBD1
CASSALAPGELFF	TGTGCCAGCAGCGCCCTAGCGCCCGGGGAGCTGTTTTTT	-	13	TRBV9	TRBJ2-2	-
CASSKEGRRRTEAFF	TGTGCCAGCAGCAAAGAGGGCAGGAGGAGGACTGAAGCTTTCTTT	-	15	TRBV21-1	TRBJ1-1	-
CASSEGRNEQFF	TGTGCCAGCAGTGAGGGGAGAAATGAGCAGTTCTTC	-	12	TRBV6-1	TRBJ2-1	-
CASNRGAGANVLTF	TGTGCCAGTAATCGCGGGGCTGGGGCCAACGTCCTGACTTTC	-	14	TRBV19	TRBJ2-6	-
CATKDRWNEQYF	TGTGCCACCAAGGACAGGTGGAACGAGCAGTACTTC	-	12	TRBV24-1	TRBJ2-7	TRBD1
CASSPLAGRGENEQFF	TGTGCCAGCTCACCACTTGCCGGGAGGGGAGAGAATGAGCAGTTCTTC	-	16	TRBV18	TRBJ2-1	TRBD2
CASSSEGEKQFF	TGTGCCAGCAGTTCCGAGGGGGAGAAGCAGTTCTTC	once	12	TRBV2	TRBJ2-1	-
CASSQDLRIDYGYTF	TGCGCCAGCAGCCAAGATTTGCGGATTGACTATGGCTACACCTTC	-	15	TRBV4-1	TRBJ1-2	-
CASSLREVTDTQYF	TGTGCCAGCAGCCTTCGGGAGGTCACAGATACGCAGTATTTT	once	14	TRBV3-1/TRBV3-2	TRBJ2-3	TRBD2
CASSLSGTTYEQYF	TGTGCCAGCAGCTTAAGCGGGACTACCTACGAGCAGTACTTC	-	14	TRBV11-3	TRBJ2-7	TRBD2
CATSRLPGTDYSNQPQHF	TGTGCCACCAGCAGATTACCCGGGACAGACTATAGCAATCAGCCCCAGCATTTT	-	18	TRBV15	TRBJ1-5	TRBD1
CASSSPGLASEQYF	TGTGCCAGCAGTTCTCCGGGACTAGCGTCCGAGCAGTACTTC	-	14	TRBV5-8	TRBJ2-7	TRBD2
CASSPPDRGSYNEQFF	TGTGCCAGCAGTCCCCCGGACAGGGGATCCTACAATGAGCAGTTCTTC	-	16	TRBV6-2/TRBV6-3	TRBJ2-1	TRBD1
CASSLQGAREKLFF	TGTGCCAGCAGTTTACAGGGGGCTCGGGAAAAACTGTTTTTT	once	14	TRBV6-6	TRBJ1-4	TRBD1
CAGSDRAGIMAFF	TGTGCCGGATCGGACAGGGCCGGTATCATGGCTTTCTTT	-	13	TRBV28	TRBJ1-1	TRBD1
CASSPTTRGNEQFF	TGTGCCAGCTCACCTACGACCCGAGGGAATGAGCAGTTCTTC	-	14	TRBV18	TRBJ2-1	-
CASSLRQGNSPLHF	TGTGCCAGCAGCTTAAGACAGGGTAATTCACCCCTCCACTTT	-	14	TRBV7-2	TRBJ1-6	TRBD1
CAWSEQGVTEAFF	TGTGCCTGGAGTGAACAGGGCGTCACTGAAGCTTTCTTT	-	13	TRBV30	TRBJ1-1	-
CASSPETFYGYTF	TGTGCCAGCAGTCCCGAGACTTTTTATGGCTACACCTTC	-	13	TRBV6-6	TRBJ1-2	-
CATSRDRGTAYNEQFF	TGTGCCACCAGCAGAGATCGCGGGACGGCCTACAATGAGCAGTTCTTC	-	16	TRBV15	TRBJ2-1	-
CASTRGTQETQYF	TGTGCCAGCACTAGGGGGACCCAAGAGACCCAGTACTTC	-	13	TRBV5-6	TRBJ2-5	-
CAWTSRGRGDTEAFF	TGTGCCTGGACATCTAGGGGCAGGGGTGACACTGAAGCTTTCTTT	-	15	TRBV30	TRBJ1-1	-
CASSFWRQGYNYGYTF	TGTGCCAGCAGTTTTTGGCGTCAGGGATATAACTATGGCTACACCTTC	-	16	TRBV27	TRBJ1-2	-